Given below is one T cell receptor (beta chain) in context. Its antigen is not known. The data stem from a study of identical twins. Findings and limits, study-wide: Cord blood's abundant beta clonotypes had fewer insertions, unlike memory repertoires.

The authors used template switching to add a universal primer site and gave cDNA unique molecular identifiers. TCRdb re-analysed the 5' RACE reads in MiXCR, keeping a single row per CDR3 protein. The sample records about 390,000 distinct CDR3 sequences, 9% to 10% being singletons. Germline CDR1 SGHKS, CDR2 YYEKEE (reference sequence). The CDR3 is 15 amino acids. Trimming removed 6 bases from V and 3 bases from J, with 16 bases in between. Sequenced sample: naive T cells sorted from blood. This chain connects TRBV5-5 to TRBJ2-1; D is uncertain. This TCR was recovered from a woman aged 50 to 60 in good health. CDR3 residues: CASTPPAAVYNEQFF. The CDR3, as DNA: TGTGCCAGCACTCCTCCCGCGGCCGTCTACAATGAGCAGTTCTTC.